The rows below give T cell receptor beta chains drawn from one sample of a study of regulatory T cells in long-lasting Graves disease. Each CDR3 protein is one row after TCRdb ran MiXCR on the multiplex PCR reads. The data contain more than 450,000 distinct CDR3 sequences, around 12% of them singletons. These data were also reused for a study on T cells in Graves' hyperthyroidism and ophthalmopathy.

This sample comprised peripheral blood mononuclear cells (PBMCs), obtained at new diagnosis, from a patient treated with antithyroid drugs. These receptors were collected from a woman aged 25 to 39 with Graves disease. CDR3s include the opening cysteine and the closing phenylalanine or tryptophan. Fields, in order: D gene, J gene, clone size, V gene, CDR3 protein, CDR3 DNA. D genes are given only for firm matches. Size tells how often a clone was seen (once, few, many) or the class of an expanded clone, and some rows leave it out.

NA | TRBJ2-6 | many | TRBV20-1 | CSAPLSGANVLTF | TGCAGTGCTCCACTCTCTGGGGCCAACGTCCTGACTTTC
NA | TRBJ1-2 | many | TRBV5-1 | CASSLAGNYGYTF | TGTGCCAGCAGCTTAGCCGGGAACTATGGCTACACCTTC
NA | TRBJ1-1 | NA | TRBV6-5 | CASSSTLTGNTEAFF | TGTGCCAGCAGTTCGACCTTAACGGGGAACACTGAAGCTTTCTTT
NA | TRBJ2-1 | few | TRBV19 | CASSMRGNAPNEQFF | TGTGCCAGTAGTATGAGAGGCAACGCGCCCAATGAGCAGTTCTTC
TRBD1 | TRBJ2-7 | many | TRBV14 | CASSQDSTGGPTYEQYF | TGTGCCAGCAGCCAAGATTCGACAGGGGGTCCCACCTACGAGCAGTACTTC
NA | TRBJ1-1 | NA | TRBV19 | CASSTLGSPQTGTEAFF | TGTGCCAGTAGTACCCTCGGGTCTCCACAAACTGGAACTGAAGCTTTCTTT
TRBD1 | TRBJ2-5 | NA | TRBV14 | CASSTGTGWQETQYF | TGTGCCAGCAGCACCGGGACAGGGTGGCAAGAGACCCAGTACTTC
NA | TRBJ2-5 | NA | TRBV7-9 | CASSLGRARQETQYF | TGTGCCAGCAGCTTAGGACGCGCTAGGCAAGAGACCCAGTACTTC
NA | TRBJ2-7 | few | TRBV20-1 | CSALGREQYF | TGCAGTGCTCTAGGGCGGGAGCAGTACTTC
TRBD2 | TRBJ2-1 | many | TRBV11-2 | CASLLTSGSDEQFF | TGTGCCAGCCTGCTGACTAGCGGGAGTGATGAGCAGTTCTTC
NA | TRBJ2-5 | many | TRBV2 | CASGGTVHETQYF | TGTGCCAGCGGGGGGACAGTCCATGAGACCCAGTACTTC
TRBD2 | TRBJ2-3 | many | TRBV27 | CASSLLAGGSPDTQYF | TGTGCCAGCAGTTTACTAGCGGGAGGGAGTCCAGATACGCAGTATTTT
NA | TRBJ2-5 | many | TRBV11-3 | CASSQNSGLATQYF | TGTGCCAGCAGCCAAAATTCGGGGTTAGCGACCCAGTACTTC
NA | TRBJ1-1 | NA | TRBV20-1 | CSAWKGVYTEAFF | TGCAGTGCTTGGAAGGGAGTCTATACTGAAGCTTTCTTT
TRBD1 | TRBJ1-1 | many | TRBV30 | CAWSIGQGATEAFF | TGTGCCTGGAGTATCGGACAGGGGGCGACTGAAGCTTTCTTT
TRBD1 | TRBJ2-7 | many | TRBV6-1 | CASSEGQGFRYEQYF | TGTGCCAGCAGTGAGGGACAGGGTTTTCGCTACGAGCAGTACTTC
NA | TRBJ1-6 | many | TRBV20-1 | CSARGQKNSPLHF | TGCAGTGCTAGAGGCCAGAAGAATTCACCCCTCCACTTT
NA | TRBJ1-1 | many | TRBV28 | CASNKGLYTEAFF | TGTGCCAGCAACAAGGGACTTTACACTGAAGCTTTCTTT
TRBD1 | TRBJ1-5 | many | TRBV20-1 | CSARDSGQGRSNQPQHF | TGCAGTGCTAGAGATTCGGGACAGGGAAGGAGCAATCAGCCCCAGCATTTT
NA | TRBJ1-2 | NA | TRBV4-3 | CASSIGDGGYTF | TGCGCCAGCAGCATCGGCGATGGCGGCTACACCTTC
NA | TRBJ2-1 | NA | TRBV12-3/TRBV12-4 | CASRPGVLRNNEQFF | TGTGCCAGCAGACCGGGGGTGCTAAGAAACAATGAGCAGTTCTTC
NA | TRBJ2-1 | many | TRBV5-6 | CASSLARNEQFF | TGTGCCAGCAGCTTGGCCCGTAATGAGCAGTTCTTC
TRBD1 | TRBJ1-3 | many | TRBV27 | CASRQTGDWNTIYF | TGTGCCAGCAGACAGACAGGGGATTGGAACACCATATATTTT
TRBD2 | TRBJ2-1 | few | TRBV7-2 | CASNLAGPSYNEQFF | TGTGCCAGCAACCTAGCGGGGCCCTCCTACAATGAGCAGTTCTTC
TRBD2 | TRBJ2-7 | many | TRBV2 | CASSAGGWIGDEQYF | TGTGCCAGCAGTGCGGGGGGGTGGATCGGAGACGAGCAGTACTTC
NA | TRBJ2-5 | many | TRBV6-2/TRBV6-3 | CASSLRGIIETQYF | TGTGCCAGCAGTTTGAGGGGAATTATCGAGACCCAGTACTTC
NA | TRBJ2-5 | NA | TRBV25-1 | CASSVTQTQYF | TGTGCCAGCAGTGTTACGCAGACCCAGTACTTC
TRBD1 | TRBJ1-5 | many | TRBV6-1 | CASSQNRGPYSNQPQHF | TGTGCCAGCAGTCAAAACAGGGGCCCATATAGCAATCAGCCCCAGCATTTT
NA | TRBJ2-1 | NA | TRBV7-8 | CASSRSEVGVNEQFF | TGTGCCAGCAGCCGCTCAGAGGTAGGGGTAAATGAGCAGTTCTTC
TRBD1 | TRBJ1-2 | many | TRBV19 | CASSIDPAKPRGTGMYGYTF | TGTGCCAGTAGTATAGACCCAGCAAAACCCCGGGGGACAGGGATGTATGGCTACACCTTC
NA | TRBJ2-3 | many | TRBV7-2 | CASSSDYLSTDTQYF | TGTGCCAGCAGCTCTGACTACCTTAGCACAGATACGCAGTATTTT
NA | TRBJ1-5 | few | TRBV15 | CATSRMRGSNQPQHF | TGTGCCACCAGCAGAATGAGGGGATCCAATCAGCCCCAGCATTTT
TRBD1 | TRBJ1-1 | many | TRBV6-2/TRBV6-3 | CASSYMIGTVMNTEAFF | TGTGCCAGCAGTTACATGATTGGGACAGTGATGAACACTGAAGCTTTCTTT
TRBD1 | TRBJ2-2 | many | TRBV28 | CASSPARTGEAGELFF | TGTGCCAGCAGCCCGGCGCGTACAGGGGAAGCCGGGGAGCTGTTTTTT
NA | TRBJ2-7 | NA | TRBV7-9 | CASQKMSSSYEQYF | TGTGCCAGCCAAAAAATGTCATCCTCCTACGAGCAGTACTTC
TRBD1 | TRBJ1-1 | NA | TRBV29-1 | CSVGGLRDRARTEAFF | TGCAGCGTTGGCGGCCTCCGGGACAGGGCTAGGACTGAAGCTTTCTTT
TRBD1 | TRBJ1-4 | many | TRBV19 | CASGKGQVSEKLFF | TGTGCCAGTGGAAAGGGACAGGTCTCTGAAAAACTGTTTTTT
NA | TRBJ1-4 | many | TRBV11-2 | CASSLDPWEKLFF | TGTGCCAGCAGCTTAGATCCTTGGGAAAAACTGTTTTTT
NA | TRBJ1-1 | NA | TRBV7-2 | CASSLGTAATEAFF | TGTGCCAGCAGCTTAGGGACGGCGGCCACTGAAGCTTTCTTT
TRBD1 | TRBJ1-4 | many | TRBV29-1 | CSVASTGWEKLFF | TGCAGCGTCGCCTCGACAGGGTGGGAAAAACTGTTTTTT
NA | TRBJ2-1 | many | TRBV6-2/TRBV6-3 | CASSYSPGTRRFF | TGTGCCAGCAGTTACTCCCCCGGGACCAGGCGGTTCTTC